This T cell receptor (beta chain) came from a study of T cells in Graves' hyperthyroidism and ophthalmopathy. Findings and limits, study-wide: Among clonotypes expanded in thyroid above 0.001, most were also found in blood.

Recently diagnosed hyperthyroidism of less than 2 months' duration affected patients aged 18 to 65. Remarks on this clonotype: No antigen is known for it.

RNA transcripts gave rise to amplified TCR beta CDR3 regions. The study used the HTBI primer set for a first-round RT-PCR of the TCR CDR3. In TCRdb, the multiplex PCR reads were re-called with MiXCR into one record per CDR3 protein. This table holds 550,000 to 650,000 distinct CDR3 sequences, about 15% found once. CDR3 length equals 15 residues. Germline lookup yields CDR1 SGHRS and CDR2 YFSETQ. The V gene lost 0 bases and the J gene lost 4 bases, with 10 bases spanning the gap. The chain recombines TRBV5-1 with TRBJ2-2, with D possibly being TRBD1 or TRBD2 (5 bases each). The sample taken for sequencing was blood. The TCR comes from a woman in her 30s with Graves' hyperthyroidism that later progressed to Graves' ophthalmopathy. This chain's CDR3 is CASSLVGAVTGELFF. DNA for the CDR3: TGCGCCAGCAGCTTGGTCGGGGCGGTCACCGGGGAGCTGTTTTTT.